The rows below give T cell receptor beta chains drawn from one sample of a study of blood T cells in healthy people across ages. TCRdb reprocessed the 5' RACE reads with MiXCR, giving one entry per CDR3 protein. The sample consists of roughly 680,000 distinct CDR3 sequences, 21% of them appearing once. The specimen sequenced was blood. The receptors were sampled from a man aged 65-85 years in good health. Each CDR3 is given with its conserved first and last residue. The D gene is left open where the match is weak. Where a row states a size, it is once, few, many or the class of an expanded clone; other rows omit it.

d_gene	len	abundance	v_gene	j_gene	CDR3nt	CDR3aa
NA	14	NA	TRBV9	TRBJ1-2	TGTGCCAGCAGCGTAGACTGGGGGAACTATGGCTACACCTTC	CASSVDWGNYGYTF
NA	15	NA	TRBV20-1	TRBJ2-2	TGCAGTGCTAGGCCTGACAGGGGAGGGACCGGGGAGCTGTTTTTT	CSARPDRGGTGELFF
NA	15	NA	TRBV28	TRBJ2-7	TGTGCCAGCAGTTCGCCGAAGGTTACCATCTACGAGCAGTACTTC	CASSSPKVTIYEQYF
NA	14	many	TRBV12-3/TRBV12-4	TRBJ2-2	TGTGCCAGCAGTTCCCGAGTGAACACCGGGGAGCTGTTTTTT	CASSSRVNTGELFF
TRBD1	16	few	TRBV24-1	TRBJ2-5	TGTGCCACCAATGATTCTAAGACAGGGATTGGAGAGACCCAGTACTTC	CATNDSKTGIGETQYF
NA	12	few	TRBV7-6	TRBJ2-1	TGTGCCAGCGGCGACGCCTACAATGAGCAGTTCTTC	CASGDAYNEQFF
NA	13	few	TRBV2	TRBJ1-4	TGTGCCAGCAATGGCAGGGAGAATGAAAAACTGTTTTTT	CASNGRENEKLFF
TRBD1	14	many	TRBV28	TRBJ2-1	TGTGCCAGCAGTGCAGGACAGGGGGCTTATGAGCAGTTCTTC	CASSAGQGAYEQFF
TRBD2	12	NA	TRBV12-3/TRBV12-4	TRBJ2-1	TGTGCCAGCAGGAGGGAGGGTGTTGAGCAGTTCTTC	CASRREGVEQFF
TRBD2	16	NA	TRBV5-4	TRBJ2-2	TGTGCCAGCACCCGTGGGGCTAGCGGGCGTACCGGGGAGCTGTTTTTT	CASTRGASGRTGELFF
NA	13	few	TRBV9	TRBJ1-2	TGTGCCAGCAGTGTAGCAAACAGTCGGGGCTACACCTTC	CASSVANSRGYTF
NA	14	many	TRBV10-3	TRBJ2-3	TGTGCCACCCAAAACAGGCGACCCACAGATACGCAGTATTTT	CATQNRRPTDTQYF
NA	18	NA	TRBV28	TRBJ1-4	TGTGCCAGCAGCTTTTCGACCGCGAGCAGCCCAACTAATGAAAAACTGTTTTTT	CASSFSTASSPTNEKLFF
TRBD2	16	few	TRBV20-1	TRBJ2-1	TGCAGTGCTAGGCCGGAAACTAGCGGGAGTTACAATGAGCAGTTCTTC	CSARPETSGSYNEQFF
NA	13	many	TRBV20-1	TRBJ1-1	TGCAGTGTTCCGACAGGAAAACCCCCGCAAGCTTTCTTT	CSVPTGKPPQAFF
TRBD1	13	few	TRBV28	TRBJ2-7	TGTGCCAGCAGTAAGGGGGACAGATACGAGCAGTACTTC	CASSKGDRYEQYF
TRBD1	15	once	TRBV3-1	TRBJ1-2	TGTGCCAGCAGCCCAGCCTGGACAGGAAACTATGGCTACACCTTC	CASSPAWTGNYGYTF
TRBD1	16	few	TRBV3-1	TRBJ1-6	TGTGCCAGCAGCCAAGATCAGTGGACAGGGAGCTCACCCCTCCACTTT	CASSQDQWTGSSPLHF
TRBD2	15	once	TRBV12-3/TRBV12-4	TRBJ2-5	TGTGCCAGCAGTTTAGGACTAGCGGGAGGAGAGACCCAGTGCTTC	CASSLGLAGGETQCF
NA	12	few	TRBV24-1	TRBJ2-3	TGTGCCACCAGTGGGCTCACAGATACGCAGTATTTT	CATSGLTDTQYF
TRBD2	14	few	TRBV28	TRBJ2-5	TGTGCCAGCAGAGTGAGCGGGGTCCAAGAGACCCAGTACTTC	CASRVSGVQETQYF
NA	14	NA	TRBV7-9	TRBJ1-2	TGTGCCAGCAGCTTAGTTGGGGACAACCAGGGCTACACCTTC	CASSLVGDNQGYTF
TRBD2	13	NA	TRBV18	TRBJ2-5	TGTGCCGGCAAGGTGCGGGAGAAAGAGACCCAGTACTTC	CAGKVREKETQYF
TRBD2	14	NA	TRBV2	TRBJ2-5	TGTGCCAGCAGTGAGCGGGAGGGCCAAGAGACCCAGTACTTC	CASSEREGQETQYF
TRBD2	16	few	TRBV2	TRBJ2-4	TGTGCCAGCAGCGGGACTAGCGGGAGGGCCCCAGACATTCAGTACTTC	CASSGTSGRAPDIQYF
TRBD1	15	few	TRBV6-5	TRBJ1-6	TGTGCCAGCTCGCAGGGGGCGCGTTTGGGTTCACCCCTCCACTTT	CASSQGARLGSPLHF
NA	16	NA	TRBV6-1	TRBJ2-1	TGTGCCAGCAGCCCCATGGGGGTAGTGGGAGACAATGAGCAGTTCTTC	CASSPMGVVGDNEQFF
NA	14	NA	TRBV7-3	TRBJ1-6	TGTGCCAGCAGCCCACGACAGTATAATTCACCCCTCCACTTT	CASSPRQYNSPLHF
TRBD2	15	few	TRBV3-1	TRBJ2-7	TGTGCCAGCAGCCAAGATACGGGGAGGGACCACCGGCCGTACTTC	CASSQDTGRDHRPYF
NA	14	NA	TRBV6-6	TRBJ1-1	TGTGCCAGCAGTTCGGACCGGCCCCGCACTGAAGCTTTCTTT	CASSSDRPRTEAFF
TRBD2	15	NA	TRBV20-1	TRBJ2-5	TGCAGTGCAAGCATTAGCGGGGGGATCGGAGAGACCCAGTACTTC	CSASISGGIGETQYF
NA	15	few	TRBV5-1	TRBJ1-5	TGCGCCAGCAGCCCGGGGCAGGGTGGGGGTCAGCCCCAGCATTTT	CASSPGQGGGQPQHF
TRBD1	14	few	TRBV10-3	TRBJ1-1	TGTGCCATCAGTGCAGGGGGTTCAAACACTGAAGCTTTCTTT	CAISAGGSNTEAFF
TRBD2	14	NA	TRBV27	TRBJ2-7	TGTGCCAGCGGACTAGCGGGAGAGTTAGGCGAGCAGTACTTC	CASGLAGELGEQYF
NA	14	many	TRBV5-1	TRBJ2-5	TGCGCCAGCAGCTTGGGTAGCGAGGGAGAGACCCAGTACTTC	CASSLGSEGETQYF
TRBD1	13	NA	TRBV6-1	TRBJ2-3	TGTGCCAGCACCAGGGACAGGGCAGATACGCAGTATTTT	CASTRDRADTQYF
NA	13	few	TRBV6-5	TRBJ1-2	TGTGCCAGCAGTCAAACAGGGAACGATGGCTACACCTTC	CASSQTGNDGYTF
NA	15	few	TRBV9	TRBJ1-5	TGTGCCAGCAGCGTAACAGGGACGGGCAATCAGCCCCAGCATTTT	CASSVTGTGNQPQHF
NA	16	NA	TRBV11-2	TRBJ2-4	TGTGCCAGCAGCTTACAGGGAAACCTAGCCAAAACCATTCAGTACTTC	CASSLQGNLAKTIQYF
NA	16	once	TRBV9	TRBJ2-4	TGTGCCAGCAGCGTAGGACATCAGGGGAGCGAAAACATTCAGTACTTC	CASSVGHQGSENIQYF
NA	15	NA	TRBV19	TRBJ2-7	TGTGCCAGTAGTATATGGCGGGACAAATCCTACGGGCAGTACTTC	CASSIWRDKSYGQYF
NA	13	NA	TRBV6-1	TRBJ2-5	TGTGCCAGCAGGGAGACTAGTCGCGGGACCCAGTACTTC	CASRETSRGTQYF
NA	10	once	TRBV12-3/TRBV12-4	TRBJ1-2	TGTGCCAGCAGTTTAGGCGGCTACACCTTC	CASSLGGYTF
NA	11	NA	TRBV12-3/TRBV12-4	TRBJ1-4	TGTGCCAGCAGCGGGGGAGGGGTCGGAGTTTTT	CASSGGGVGVF
TRBD2	17	few	TRBV24-1	TRBJ2-3	TGTGCCACCAGTGAACACACTAGCGAACCTCGCACAGATACGCAGTATTTT	CATSEHTSEPRTDTQYF
TRBD1	14	many	TRBV13	TRBJ1-2	TGTGCCAGCAGCTCCGGGACAGGGATAAGGGGCTACACCTTC	CASSSGTGIRGYTF
NA	15	few	TRBV9	TRBJ2-1	TGTGCCAGCAGCGTAGTAGCGGCCTCCTACAATGAGCAGTTCTTC	CASSVVAASYNEQFF
TRBD2	16	NA	TRBV20-1	TRBJ2-1	TGCAGTGCTAGAGTGTCGACTAGCGGGAGGGGGAATGAGCAGTTCTTC	CSARVSTSGRGNEQFF